This T cell receptor beta chain was identified in a study of blood T cell repertoires in COVID-19. Authors' processing steps: Amplification with reference gene primers provided the estimates of nucleated cell counts. The method was immunoSEQ multiplex PCR; TCRdb's version includes in-frame clones alone and lacks a portion of them. V and J calls plus clone size are reproduced from that table; the DNA served to infer D and trimming. The sample has roughly 75,000 clones; roughly 90% are singletons. CDR1 is WSHSY and CDR2 is SAAADI in the germline V gene. V dropped 6 bases and J dropped 6 bases, with 12 bases sitting between them. The CDR3 is 13 amino acids.

This TCR was sampled from a human donor in a cohort sampled during active COVID-19. Sample: peripheral blood. This sequence joins TRBV10-2 and TRBJ2-1; no firm D call. The CDR3 DNA follows: TGCGCCAGCAGAACTCTATCCCTCAATGAGCAGTTCTTC. Protein sequence: CASRTLSLNEQFF.